These T cell receptor beta chains were read from a single sample in a study of shared clonotypes between healthy human individuals. Sequencing was performed with immunoSEQ multiplex PCR; in TCRdb, only in-frame clones are kept and a portion is missing. This sample carries about 490,000 clones, less than 80% of them seen once, and the ten largest clones take approximately 12%. The sequenced material came from PBMCs. These receptors were collected from a middle-aged woman in good health. Some clones in this sample may be carry-over from other donors' samples. The CDR3 runs from the conserved cysteine through the conserved F or W. Fields, in order: J gene, V gene, CDR3 protein.

j_gene: TRBJ1-1
v_gene: TRBV2
CDR3aa: CASSAGTESEAFF

j_gene: TRBJ2-3
v_gene: TRBV28
CDR3aa: CASSPSRSNTQYF

j_gene: TRBJ1-6
v_gene: TRBV30
CDR3aa: CAWSRRQSSYNSPLHF

j_gene: TRBJ2-7
v_gene: TRBV2
CDR3aa: CASSLGLARPYEQYF

j_gene: TRBJ2-2
v_gene: TRBV7-8
CDR3aa: CASSDIAGMNTGELFF

j_gene: TRBJ1-2
v_gene: TRBV28
CDR3aa: CASSFQGANYYGYTF

j_gene: TRBJ2-1
v_gene: TRBV11-1
CDR3aa: CASSPRLAGGINEQFF

j_gene: TRBJ2-1
v_gene: TRBV4-2
CDR3aa: CASSQDRTSDEQFF

j_gene: TRBJ1-2
v_gene: TRBV5-6
CDR3aa: CASSLSSGRSYTF

j_gene: TRBJ2-1
v_gene: TRBV6-4
CDR3aa: CASSDSRNEGGEQFF

j_gene: TRBJ1-3
v_gene: TRBV5-1
CDR3aa: CASSLAGGSSGNTIYF

j_gene: TRBJ2-7
v_gene: TRBV15
CDR3aa: CATSRVWRASGKTYEQYF

j_gene: TRBJ2-7
v_gene: TRBV5-1
CDR3aa: CASNRGTLGEEQYF

j_gene: TRBJ2-3
v_gene: TRBV18
CDR3aa: CASSPRTSGSTDTQYF

j_gene: TRBJ2-5
v_gene: TRBV30
CDR3aa: CAWSVLAGVETQYF

j_gene: TRBJ2-1
v_gene: TRBV7-9
CDR3aa: CASSRLKLYNEQFF

j_gene: TRBJ1-1
v_gene: TRBV2
CDR3aa: CASSGLLNTEAFF